The clone carrying this T cell receptor beta chain has more than one count but fewer than ten. The CDR3 length is 13 residues. V gave up 0 bases and J gave up 5 bases, with 8 bases separating them. Germline V lookup: CDR1 SGDLS, CDR2 YYNGEE. The source of the sample is a study of blood T cells in healthy people across ages. PCR was performed a second time for about 7 to 12 cycles using a sample-barcoded 5' primer and a J-beta primer mix. In TCRdb, the 5' RACE reads were re-called with MiXCR into one record per CDR3 protein. The sample lists 780,000 or so distinct CDR3 sequences, roughly 50% occurring once.

The chain has TRBV9 and TRBJ2-5; D is perhaps TRBD2 (5 bases). Source material: blood. The sequence came from a man aged 40-55 years in good health. The chain's CDR3 is CASSVGESETQYF. CDR3 nucleotide sequence: TGTGCCAGCAGCGTAGGGGAGTCGGAGACCCAGTACTTC.